Each of the 31 T cell receptor beta chains below was sequenced from the same sample in a study of response to subunit inactivated influenza vaccine (dated by TCRdb to between 2017 and 2018). Receptor amplification or capture employed RT-PCR. The run used an Illumina HiSeq 2500. TCRdb applied fastp at Q25 and MiXCR to the public reads, then kept only in-frame beta chains. CDR3 protein duplicates are merged, each entry listing the most common genes and DNA. Across this sample there are hundreds of thousands of distinct CDR3 sequences, with approximately 15% seen only once. 5.5% to 8% of the sample goes to the ten largest clones. Sequencing used PBMCs from blood, obtained 14 to 15 days before vaccination. These receptor sequences come from a man aged 45-65 years who received an inactivated influenza vaccine. Donor details come from another sample of the same person, matched by shared clones.

This clonotype was seen a handful of times. V and J are TRBV29-1 and TRBJ2-3, with D tentatively TRBD2 (6 bases). The CDR3 has 14 residues. CDR1 is SQVTM, CDR2 ANQGSEA, per germline. The V gene lost 3 bases and the J gene lost 2 bases, with 12 bases spanning the gap. The CDR3 spells CSVEGTSYTDTQYF. CDR3 bases: TGCAGCGTTGAGGGGACTTCATACACAGATACGCAGTATTTT.

This clonotype was found many times. The chain links TRBV4-3 to TRBJ2-3, with TRBD2 as a possible D gene (5 bases). This CDR3 has 16 amino acids. Germline CDR1 is LGHNA and CDR2 is YSLEER. V lost 1 base to trimming and J lost 0 bases, with 11 bases between them. The CDR3 protein is CASSQGHAGSTDTQYF. The CDR3 DNA reads TGCGCCAGCAGCCAAGGGCACGCGGGTAGCACAGATACGCAGTATTTT.

This chain links TRBV12-3 or TRBV12-4 with TRBJ2-3; 11 bases line up with TRBD2. This CDR3 comprises 16 residues. After removal of 4 bases from V and 6 bases from J, the junction contained 9 bases not matched to a gene. CDR3 loop: CASSSNIAGGRDTQYF. Here the CDR3 DNA reads TGTGCCAGCAGTTCCAACATAGCGGGAGGGCGGGATACGCAGTATTTT.

This clonotype was counted only a few times. The chain has TRBV12-3 or TRBV12-4 and TRBJ1-5; no definite D call. The CDR3 covers 14 residues. Trimming pared 3 bases from V and 3 bases from J, leaving 9 bases between. The CDR3 region has the DNA TGTGCCAGCAGTTTGGCTGGGCCCAATCAGCCCCAGCATTTT. Its translation is CASSLAGPNQPQHF.

There are many counts of this clonotype. The chain links TRBV29-1 to TRBJ2-1; the D gene is possibly TRBD2 (5 bases). V lost 3 bases, J lost 8 bases, and 17 bases lay in between. Germline V CDR1 and CDR2: SQVTM, ANQGSEA. The CDR3 has 14 residues. CDR3 in amino acids: CSVEAFGVADEQFF. In DNA form, the CDR3 reads TGCAGCGTTGAGGCCTTCGGGGTTGCGGATGAGCAGTTCTTC.

The rearrangement joins TRBV4-3 to TRBJ1-2; D is possibly TRBD1 (6 bases). The ends were cut back, 1 base at V and 1 base at J, with 16 bases in the middle. CDR3 length equals 17 residues. Germline-derived CDR1 and CDR2 are LGHNA and YSLEER. CDR3 sequence: CASSQGGTSTINYGYTF. In nucleotides, the CDR3 is TGCGCCAGCAGCCAAGGAGGGACAAGTACTATTAACTATGGCTACACCTTC.

This clonotype was picked up a small number of times. This sequence joins TRBV16 and TRBJ2-5; maybe TRBD2 (6 bases). Germline V CDR1 and CDR2: KGHSY, FQNENV. V shed 2 bases and J shed 2 bases, with 12 bases lying between them. The length of the CDR3 is 15 residues. CDR3 coding DNA: TGTGCCAGCAGCCAAAAAGACGGAGGGCAAGAGACCCAGTACTTC. Amino acids: CASSQKDGGQETQYF.

The V call is TRBV5-1, the J call TRBJ2-5, with 9 bases that match TRBD1. The V and J ends lost 5 bases and 4 bases, in that order; junction bases with no gene match: 6. Germline CDR1 is SGHRS and CDR2 is YFSETQ. The CDR3 is 14 residues long. The CDR3 spells CASSTGGAGETQYF. The CDR3, as DNA: TGCGCCAGCAGTACAGGGGGCGCGGGAGAGACCCAGTACTTC.

A few counts support this clonotype. The chain has TRBV20-1 and TRBJ1-2; 8 bases match TRBD1. CDR1 DFQATT and CDR2 SNEGSKA come from the germline V gene (reference sequence). J gave up 4 bases and V 3 bases, and 4 bases lay outside the gene matches. CDR3 length: 13 amino acids. CDR3 sequence (DNA): TGCAGTGCTAGCGACAGGGGCGCCTATGGCTACACCTTC. The encoded protein is CSASDRGAYGYTF.

The V call is TRBV20-1, the J call TRBJ2-7; D unclear. V lost 1 base to trimming and J lost 5 bases, with 6 bases between them. The germline gives CDR1 DFQATT, CDR2 SNEGSKA (reference sequence). This CDR3 has 11 residues. The DNA for the CDR3 is TGCAGTGCTAGAGTAGGAGACGAGCAGTACTTC. Amino acid sequence: CSARVGDEQYF.

V usage is TRBV12-3 or TRBV12-4 and J usage is TRBJ2-2; D is unclear. The V gene lost 3 bases and the J gene lost 0 bases, with 11 bases spanning the gap. The CDR3 consists of 16 residues. CDR3 sequence reads: CASSFSRRANTGELFF. CDR3 sequence (DNA): TGTGCCAGCAGTTTCAGCAGACGGGCGAACACCGGGGAGCTGTTTTTT.

The sample holds a few counts of this clonotype. The rearrangement joins TRBV7-9 to TRBJ1-2, with D possibly matching TRBD1 (5 bases). The CDR3 is 14 residues long. Trimming stripped 5 bases from V and 8 bases from J, with 18 bases between. In germline, CDR1 is SEHNR, CDR2 FQNEAQ (reference sequence). The CDR3 nucleotides are TGTGCCAGCAGCCCGGGGGACGTCCCGGGAGGCTACACCTTC. It is translated as CASSPGDVPGGYTF.

This clonotype was seen only a few times. DNA for the CDR3: TGTGCCAGCAGTCGAAAAACTAGCGGGATCAATACGCAGTATTTT. Translating gives CASSRKTSGINTQYF. This chain uses TRBV6-1 with TRBJ2-3; 10 bases are shared with TRBD2. The CDR3 extends over 15 amino acids. CDR1 is MNHNS, CDR2 SASEGT, per germline. The junction had 9 bases not matched to a gene; V was cut back by 5 bases and J by 7 bases.

The chain couples TRBV19 to TRBJ2-1, with 7 bases fitting TRBD2. Germline CDR1 and CDR2: LNHDA and SQIVND (reference sequence). Trimming removed 6 bases from V and 2 bases from J; junction bases left unmatched: 4. The length of the CDR3 is 14 residues. The CDR3 reads CASSKTSTYNEQFF. The CDR3 nucleotides are TGTGCCAGTAGCAAGACTAGCACCTACAATGAGCAGTTCTTC.

The chain combines TRBV20-1 with TRBJ2-7, with 11 bases matching TRBD2. The CDR3 consists of 17 residues. The V gene end was trimmed by 5 bases and the J gene end by 5 bases; junction bases not matched to a gene: 17. Per the germline V gene, CDR1 is DFQATT and CDR2 is SNEGSKA (reference sequence). Written as DNA, the CDR3 is TGCAGTGCTGTCGGGCCCCATAGCGGGAGGGAGGAGGACGAGCAGTACTTC. As protein: CSAVGPHSGREEDEQYF.

As for this clonotype: This may stem from a read error, because a much larger clone lies one nucleotide away. This chain connects TRBV11-1 to TRBJ1-1; D remains ambiguous. Germline V gene lookup returns CDR1 SGHAT and CDR2 FQDESV (reference sequence). Between the trimmed V and J ends, which lost 4 bases and 0 bases, there was a span of 21 bases. The CDR3 consists of 18 residues. This CDR3 is CASSSRRVNQLMNTEAFF. Written as DNA, the CDR3 is TGTGCCAGCAGCTCACGAAGGGTAAACCAACTAATGAACACTGAAGCTTTCTTT.

This rearrangement joins TRBV7-2 to TRBJ2-2; a possible D gene is TRBD2 (7 bases). V was shortened by 6 bases and J by 8 bases, with 22 bases between the two germline ends. The V gene's germline CDR1 is SGHTA and CDR2 FQGNSA. This CDR3 is 16 amino acids long. The CDR3 DNA reads as TGTGCCAGCAGTTCCCCTCCGGCGGGGGCAGCGGGGGAGCTGTTTTTT. Translating it yields CASSSPPAGAAGELFF.

This clonotype was counted a few times. The V gene is TRBV18, the J gene TRBJ2-3; D unresolved. The CDR3 spans 16 residues. Germline V gene sequence: CDR1 KGHSH, CDR2 LQKENI. V dropped 3 bases and J dropped 2 bases, with 15 bases sitting between them. The DNA for the CDR3 is TGTGCCAGCTCACCCCCTTGGGGAAGGCTCACAGATACGCAGTATTTT. Its translation: CASSPPWGRLTDTQYF.

This clonotype was counted only a few times. The V call is TRBV11-2, the J call TRBJ2-5; D unclear. The V and J ends lost 2 bases and 4 bases respectively, with 17 bases between them. Germline CDR1 is SGHAT and CDR2 is FQNNGV. The CDR3 covers 16 residues. The CDR3 here is CASSLPRRTHGETQYF. The CDR3 region has the DNA TGTGCCAGCAGCTTACCCCGCCGGACCCATGGAGAGACCCAGTACTTC.

This clonotype was seen more than once but under ten times. The V call is TRBV5-1, the J call TRBJ2-1; 8 bases agree with TRBD2. V shed 8 bases and J 2 bases; nucleotides not matched to a gene: 6. Germline assignment: CDR1 SGHRS and CDR2 YFSETQ. The CDR3 loop spans 14 amino acids. CDR3 DNA sequence: TGCGCCAGTTCAACTAGCGGTCCCTACAATGAGCAGTTCTTC. Protein product: CASSTSGPYNEQFF.

The CDR3 region has the DNA TGTGCCAGCAGTCCTCAGCTACTAGCGGCCCTCGGGAATAACGAGCAGTACTTC. Protein sequence: CASSPQLLAALGNNEQYF. V and J are TRBV28 and TRBJ2-7, with TRBD2 matching 8 bases. Germline V gives CDR1 MDHEN, CDR2 SYDVKM. The CDR3 runs 18 residues. J lost 5 bases, V lost 5 bases, and 20 bases had no gene match.

The chain combines TRBV10-3 with TRBJ2-3; 7 nucleotides agree with TRBD2. This CDR3 region has 17 residues. Germline V gene sequence: CDR1 ENHRY, CDR2 SYGVKD. V dropped 6 bases and J dropped 1; count of bases not matched to a gene: 13. CDR3 in DNA: TGTGCCATCAGACCTCTTCCCGGGAGGTCGGGCACAGATACGCAGTATTTT. Amino acids: CAIRPLPGRSGTDTQYF.

In its sample, this clonotype was seen many times. V gene TRBV12-3 or TRBV12-4 combines with J gene TRBJ2-2, with D perhaps matching TRBD2 (5 bases). The CDR3 is made up of 12 amino acids. V was cut by 8 bases and J by 6 bases, with 10 bases left in between. This CDR3 is CASLPGAGELFF. For the CDR3, the DNA is TGTGCCAGCTTGCCCGGGGCCGGGGAGCTGTTTTTT.

This clonotype was seen ten or more times. The chain uses TRBV20-1 and TRBJ2-2, with 10 positions matching TRBD1. The V gene's germline CDR1 is DFQATT and CDR2 SNEGSKA (reference sequence). The CDR3 is 17 residues long. The junction had 6 bases not matched to a gene; V was cut back by 0 bases and J by 2 bases. This CDR3 is CSARDLRTGGNTGELFF. DNA of the CDR3: TGCAGTGCTAGAGATCTAAGGACAGGGGGTAACACCGGGGAGCTGTTTTTT.

The rearrangement links TRBV4-2 to TRBJ2-2; the match to TRBD1 covers 8 bases. This CDR3 contains 15 residues. Unmatched junction bases numbered 4, after V lost 0 bases and J lost 7 bases. Germline values: CDR1 LGHNA, CDR2 YNFKEQ. The CDR3 bases are TGTGCCAGCAGCCAAGACAGGGGGCCAAACGGGGAGCTGTTTTTT. The encoded protein is CASSQDRGPNGELFF.

This clonotype was recorded a few times. The V gene is TRBV9, the J gene TRBJ2-1; D not certain. This CDR3 is built from 15 residues. Trimming took 5 bases from V and 1 from J, leaving 13 bases between them. Germline-derived CDR1 and CDR2 are SGDLS and YYNGEE. CDR3 DNA: TGTGCCAGCAGTGAGATATCTAGGTCCTACAATGAGCAGTTCTTC. It yields the protein CASSEISRSYNEQFF.

J is TRBJ2-3 and V is TRBV28; 9 nucleotides line up with TRBD1. Germline-derived CDR1 and CDR2 are MDHEN and SYDVKM. This CDR3 is 14 amino acids long. Trimming removed 5 bases from V and 6 bases from J; junction bases left unmatched: 6. CDR3 bases: TGTGCCAGCAGTGTGACAGGGGGGGGCGATACGCAGTATTTT. This encodes CASSVTGGGDTQYF.

V usage is TRBV6-1 and J usage is TRBJ2-5; D not certain. V was trimmed by 5 bases and J by 2 bases, leaving 18 bases between them. Germline V gives CDR1 MNHNS, CDR2 SASEGT. The CDR3 extends over 16 amino acids. The DNA for the CDR3 is TGTGCCAGCAGTCCCCAAACCGTGACTTTACAAGAGACCCAGTACTTC. This encodes CASSPQTVTLQETQYF.

The chain joins TRBV4-3 to TRBJ1-2; 7 bases map to TRBD1. The trim removed 2 bases at V and 4 bases at J, leaving 19 bases unmatched. Germline V gene data show CDR1 as LGHNA and CDR2 as YSLEER. CDR3 length: 19 amino acids. The CDR3 here is CASSQSNIRYRGQLYGYTF. For the CDR3, the DNA is TGCGCCAGCAGCCAATCCAACATAAGGTACAGGGGACAGCTCTATGGCTACACCTTC.

This clonotype came up a few times. The chain recombines TRBV28 with TRBJ1-6; 8 bases are a match to TRBD1. From germline, CDR1 is MDHEN and CDR2 SYDVKM. This CDR3 has 15 residues. After removal of 5 bases from V and 7 bases from J, the junction contained 7 bases not matched to a gene. The DNA for the CDR3 is TGTGCCAGCAGTCTGACAGGGGCCGGGAATTCACCCCTCCACTTT. Translating gives CASSLTGAGNSPLHF.

This clonotype appeared a few times. J is TRBJ2-2 and V is TRBV3-1; 7 bases match TRBD2. Germline CDR1 and CDR2: LGHDT and YNNKEL (reference sequence). The CDR3 loop spans 16 amino acids. V lost 4 bases to trimming and J lost 1 base; unmatched junction nucleotides: 6. The chain's CDR3 is CASSPTSERNTGELFF. CDR3 DNA: TGTGCCAGCAGCCCCACTAGCGAACGGAACACCGGGGAGCTGTTTTTT.